The 19 T cell receptor beta chains given below trace back to one sample, sequenced in a study of OX40 agonist ivuxolimab in advanced cancers. Produced via immunoSEQ multiplex PCR; TCRdb's table is partial and in-frame only. The sample contains around 9,900 clones, 66% of which appear only once. This sample comprised CD4+ or CD8+ T cells sorted from blood, obtained in a trial of the OX40 agonist ivuxolimab. Source of these receptors: an adult with an advanced solid tumor such as melanoma, head and neck, liver or kidney cancer.

The chain employs TRBV5-8 and TRBJ1-2, with D hard to call. The CDR3 contains 13 residues. V lost 2 bases, J lost 8 bases, and 13 bases lay in between. Germline-derived CDR1 and CDR2 are SGHTS and YDEGEE. The CDR3 DNA reads TGTGCCAGCAGCTTCGGGGTAACGACCGGCTACACCTTC. Amino acid sequence: CASSFGVTTGYTF.

CDR3 DNA: TGTGCCAGCAAACTCATCGGGGGGCCCCACGAGCAGTACTTC. Translation gives CASKLIGGPHEQYF. This sequence joins TRBV2 and TRBJ2-7, with a possible D match to TRBD2 (7 bases). Trimming shortened V by 7 bases and J by 5 bases, and 18 bases separated the two germline ends. The CDR3 extends over 14 amino acids. Germline CDR1 reads SNHLY; CDR2 reads FYNNEI. The whole variable domain, remainder taken from reference TRBV2 and TRBJ2-7, is EPEVTQTPSHQVTQMGQEVILRCVPISNHLYFYWYRQILGQKVEFLVSFYNNEISEKSEIFDDQFSVERPDGSNFTLKIRSTKLEDSAMYFCASKLIGGPHEQYFGPGTRLTVT.

This clone appeared a single time. The V call is TRBV10-3, the J call TRBJ2-1; D not certain. Germline assignment: CDR1 ENHRY and CDR2 SYGVKD. The CDR3 is 13 amino acids. V lost 3 bases, J lost 5 bases, and 8 bases lay in between. Written as DNA, the CDR3 is TGTGCCATCAGTGACCCACTCAACAATGAGCAGTTCTTC. This translates into CAISDPLNNEQFF.

The chain links TRBV5-1 to TRBJ1-2; D gene ambiguous. Germline V CDR1 and CDR2: SGHRS, YFSETQ. CDR3 length: 13 residues. V lost 4 bases and J 4 bases, leaving 11 bases between the germline ends. The CDR3: CASSGDSIYGYTF. CDR3 nucleotide sequence: TGCGCCAGCAGCGGCGACTCAATCTATGGCTACACCTTC.

The chain uses TRBV19 and TRBJ1-5; TRBD1 is a possible D gene (6 bases). Germline loops: CDR1 LNHDA, CDR2 SQIVND (reference sequence). The CDR3 sequence is 14 residues long. Trimming removed 2 bases at V and 5 bases at J, with 10 bases between. The CDR3 loop is CASSIWAGDQPQHF. CDR3 DNA sequence: TGTGCCAGTAGTATATGGGCAGGGGATCAGCCCCAGCATTTT.

The chain links TRBV7-9 to TRBJ2-5; D unclear. TRBJ2-7 matches the DNA end more closely, so the J call is doubtful. Germline CDR1 reads SEHNR; CDR2 reads FQNEAQ (reference sequence). This CDR3 has 13 residues. CDR3 residues: CASSPPVAYEQYF. CDR3 nucleotides: TGTGCCAGCAGCCCGCCGGTTGCCTACGAGCAGTACTTC.

The chain joins TRBV27 to TRBJ2-7, with a weak D call TRBD1 (6 bases). The CDR3 loop spans 16 amino acids. Trimming removed 5 bases at V and 4 bases at J, with 21 bases between. Germline V CDR1 and CDR2: MNHEY, SMNVEV (reference sequence). For the CDR3, the DNA is TGTGCCAGCAGTCCCAGCTCAGGGGCCCTCACGTACGAGCAGTACTTC. Translated: CASSPSSGALTYEQYF.

By its share, this clone is medium-sized. The J gene is TRBJ2-7, the V gene TRBV14; D might be TRBD1 or TRBD2, each matching 5 bases. This CDR3 is built from 19 residues. Per the germline V gene, CDR1 is SGHDN and CDR2 is FVKESK. Trimming removed 4 bases from V and 2 bases from J, with 27 bases in between. Here the CDR3 DNA reads TGTGCCAGCAGCCTGTCCCCCTATATGGCCGGGGCAGCTGCCTACGAGCAGTACTTC. This gives the protein CASSLSPYMAGAAAYEQYF.

This clone was seen a single time. The V gene is TRBV5-6, the J gene TRBJ2-7, with D maybe TRBD2 (6 bases). This CDR3 is built from 13 residues. Germline V gives CDR1 SGHDT, CDR2 YYEEEE. V was shortened by 2 bases and J by 3 bases, with 9 bases between the two germline ends. The CDR3, as DNA: TGTGCCAGCAGCTTCGGGACTTTCTACGAGCAGTACTTC. Translated: CASSFGTFYEQYF.

The chain has TRBV7-9 and TRBJ2-1; 7 positions agree with TRBD1. Per the germline V gene, CDR1 is SEHNR and CDR2 is FQNEAQ (reference sequence). V was clipped by 3 bases and J by 6 bases; unmatched bases: 8. This CDR3 is built from 15 residues. The CDR3 loop reads CASSFYRGLGNEQFF. CDR3 DNA: TGTGCCAGCAGCTTCTACAGGGGTCTAGGCAATGAGCAGTTCTTC.

The count of this clone is one. The chain recombines TRBV28 with TRBJ2-2, with 10 nucleotides matching TRBD1. Germline V gene lookup returns CDR1 MDHEN and CDR2 SYDVKM. J gave up 5 bases and V 2 bases, and 5 bases lay outside the gene matches. This CDR3 has 16 amino acids. CDR3 in amino acids: CASSLPRTGGTGELFF. The CDR3 DNA follows: TGTGCCAGCAGTTTACCTCGGACAGGGGGGACCGGGGAGCTGTTTTTT. Variable domain in full (rest from reference TRBV28 and TRBJ2-2): DVKVTQSSRYLVKRTGEKVFLECVQDMDHENMFWYRQDPGLGLRLIYFSYDVKMKEKGDIPEGYSVSREKKERFSLILESASTNQTSMYLCASSLPRTGGTGELFFGEGSRLTVL.

This chain joins TRBV5-6 and TRBJ2-2; possible D gene TRBD1, 5 bases. In germline, CDR1 is SGHDT, CDR2 YYEEEE. The CDR3 has 15 residues. The V end was cut by 3 bases, the J end by 0 bases, with 9 bases between. CDR3 sequence: CASSSDTANTGELFF. CDR3 in DNA: TGTGCCAGCAGCTCGGACACCGCGAACACCGGGGAGCTGTTTTTT.

V is TRBV4-3 and J is TRBJ2-2; D unresolved. This CDR3 has 15 amino acids. Trimming cost V 4 bases and J 0 bases, with 9 bases left between them. Germline V gene lookup returns CDR1 LGHNA and CDR2 YSLEER. CDR3: CASSPLGANTGELFF. For the CDR3, the DNA is TGCGCCAGCAGCCCTCTCGGAGCGAACACCGGGGAGCTGTTTTTT.

The chain links TRBV7-9 to TRBJ2-7; D remains unclear. The V end was cut by 8 bases, the J end by 3 bases, with 8 bases between. CDR1 is SEHNR, CDR2 FQNEAQ, per germline (reference sequence). CDR3 length: 11 amino acids. CDR3: CASGASYEQYF. CDR3 bases: TGTGCCAGCGGAGCGAGCTACGAGCAGTACTTC.

This chain joins TRBV15 and TRBJ1-4, with 12 nucleotides matching TRBD1. Germline CDR1 is LNHNV and CDR2 is YYDKDF (reference sequence). The CDR3 has 16 residues. V lost 5 bases and J lost 5; bases outside the gene matches: 6. The CDR3, as DNA: TGTGCCACCAGCCGGCCGGGACAGGGGGCGAATGAAAAACTGTTTTTT. Its protein product is CATSRPGQGANEKLFF.

The rearrangement joins TRBV30 to TRBJ2-7; TRBD2 matches at 7 bases. The germline V gene has CDR1 GTSNPN and CDR2 SVGIG (reference sequence). V shed 3 bases and J 5 bases; nucleotides not matched to a gene: 1. The CDR3 is 11 amino acids. The CDR3 nucleotides read TGTGCCTGGAGGAGCGGGAACGAGCAGTACTTC. Protein product: CAWRSGNEQYF.

The chain recombines TRBV9 with TRBJ2-2, with 8 nucleotides matching TRBD1. The CDR3 extends over 17 amino acids. Losses at the gene ends were 3 bases for V and 7 bases for J; bases not matched to a gene: 14. CDR1 is SGDLS and CDR2 is YYNGEE in the germline V gene. CDR3 loop: CASSGHQGQAPVGELFF. The CDR3 nucleotides read TGTGCCAGCAGCGGGCACCAGGGACAGGCCCCCGTCGGGGAGCTGTTTTTT.

CDR3 region: CASSPDRDLDTEAFF. The CDR3 DNA is TGCGCCAGCAGCCCGGACAGGGACCTTGACACTGAAGCTTTCTTT. The rearrangement links TRBV5-1 to TRBJ1-1, with 8 bases aligning to TRBD1. Germline-derived CDR1 and CDR2 are SGHRS and YFSETQ. V trimming: 4 bases; J trimming: 3 bases; junction bases outside the gene matches: 8. The CDR3 contains 15 residues.

In this sample, this clone is medium-sized (0.01 to 0.1%). The rearrangement uses TRBV4-2 and TRBJ2-3; TRBD2 agrees at 10 bases. The CDR3 runs 18 residues. V was pared by 0 bases and J by 2 bases, with 8 bases of the junction left unmatched. CDR1 is LGHNA, CDR2 YNFKEQ, per germline. CDR3 nucleotides: TGTGCCAGCAGCCAAGATCCCCCTAGCGGGGGAACCACAGATACGCAGTATTTT. It translates to CASSQDPPSGGTTDTQYF.